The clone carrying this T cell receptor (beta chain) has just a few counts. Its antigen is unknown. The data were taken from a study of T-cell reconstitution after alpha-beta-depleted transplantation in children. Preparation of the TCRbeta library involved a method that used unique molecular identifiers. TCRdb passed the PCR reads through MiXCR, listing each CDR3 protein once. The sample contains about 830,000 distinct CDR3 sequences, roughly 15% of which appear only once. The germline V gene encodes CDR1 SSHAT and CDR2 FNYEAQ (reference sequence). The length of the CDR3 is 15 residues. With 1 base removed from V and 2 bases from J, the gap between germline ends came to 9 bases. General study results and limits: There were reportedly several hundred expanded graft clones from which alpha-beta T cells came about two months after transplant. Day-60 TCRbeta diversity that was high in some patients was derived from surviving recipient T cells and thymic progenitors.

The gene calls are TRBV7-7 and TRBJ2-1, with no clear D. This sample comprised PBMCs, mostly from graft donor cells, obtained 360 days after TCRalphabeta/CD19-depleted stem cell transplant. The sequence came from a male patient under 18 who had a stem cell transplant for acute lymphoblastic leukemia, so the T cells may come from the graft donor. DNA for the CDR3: TGTGCCAGCAGCTTAGACGGCGGAACCTACAATGAGCAGTTCTTC. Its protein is CASSLDGGTYNEQFF.